This T cell receptor (beta chain) was documented in a study of CD8 T cells in ankylosing spondylitis (dated by TCRdb to the late 2010s). For the wider study: The study set out to find disease-linked TCR variants by profiling T cell receptor beta repertoires in ankylosing spondylitis patients and healthy donors. The full study cohort was made up of roughly 25 ankylosing spondylitis patients and about a hundred healthy donors. Peripheral blood was sampled, and synovial fluid was also collected from ankylosing spondylitis patients. The study at large found these results: A TCR beta motif of about 8 highly homologous amino acid variants appeared characteristic of blood from ankylosing spondylitis patients. The disease-linked clones showed a CD8+ phenotype and occurred at relatively low frequencies in peripheral blood. The disease-linked clones were reported as significantly enriched in matched synovial fluid samples from ankylosing spondylitis patients. Some TCR beta motif variants had previously been reported in synovial fluid and blood of reactive arthritis patients, which suggested common disease-initiation mechanisms.

This clonotype was seen ten or more times. The antigen this receptor binds is unknown. One base away there is no much larger clone; base qualities are not given. TCRdb names Illumina HiSeq 2500 as the instrument used. Quantitative 5'-RACE with molecular barcodes was the method used to prepare the TCR beta libraries. The paper's data handling went like this. A new computational method based on a probabilistic model of VDJ rearrangement was used to identify disease-linked TCR variants. Starting from the raw public reads, TCRdb applied fastp trimming at Q25, assembled clones with MiXCR and retained in-frame beta chains. Rows merge per CDR3 protein into single entries with the most common DNA and genes. TCRdb's processing, not the authors' own work, is the source of the V and J calls. The sample table holds roughly 46,000 distinct CDR3 sequences, of which about 4.2% were seen once. Roughly 4% of the sample comes from the top ten.

Based on the germline V gene, the CDR1 and CDR2 sequences are SGDLS and YYNGEE. Taken from cysteine to phenylalanine, the CDR3 has 14 residues. Only the CDR3 region is kept as DNA, spanning 42 bases read in frame from base 1. Unmatched junction bases come to 4, with V trimmed by 4 bases and J by 5 bases. The sequence derives from a female donor with ankylosing spondylitis or in good health (not recorded which). The rearranged segments are TRBV9 and TRBJ1-5, and TRBD1 matches 9 of the central bases. The sequenced sample consisted of blood, either unsorted or a sorted T cell fraction (not recorded which). The CDR3 corresponds to CASSRTGADQPQHF. The DNA sequence reads TGTGCCAGCAGCAGGACAGGGGCGGATCAGCCCCAGCATTTT.